The subject of this entry is one TCR beta chain. The source of the sample is a study of shared clonotypes between healthy human individuals. Germline assignment: CDR1 MDHEN and CDR2 SYDVKM. The V end was cut by 5 bases, the J end by 5 bases, with 16 bases between. The CDR3 extends over 14 amino acids. CD45RO-negative cells were positively selected for CCR7, leaving out terminally differentiated effector memory CD45RA+ cells. Profiling relied on immunoSEQ multiplex PCR, and the TCRdb table lists in-frame clones only, not all of them. Here the sample spans 1.5 million to 2.5 million clones, about 95% being singletons.

This TCR was sampled from a man aged 18 to 29 in good health. Specimen: naive CD8+ T cells sorted from blood. This chain uses TRBV28 with TRBJ2-7; no clear D gene. CDR3 in DNA: TGTGCCAGCAGTCCAATCAGTGGGCTGGACGAGCAGTACTTC. Amino acids: CASSPISGLDEQYF.